Described below is a single T cell receptor (beta chain) sequence and its context. This sample is part of a study of blood T cells in healthy people across ages. A sample-barcoded 5' primer and a J-beta primer mix were used in a second PCR of roughly 6 to 11 cycles. From the 5' RACE reads, TCRdb called clonotypes with MiXCR, one entry per CDR3 protein. Of 1 million or so distinct CDR3 sequences detected, under 45% appear once; the ten largest clones hold approximately 20%. V lost 0 bases and J 5 bases, leaving 16 bases between the germline ends. This CDR3 comprises 15 residues. Looked up from germline, CDR1 is DFQATT and CDR2 is SNEGSKA (reference sequence).

Source material: blood. This TCR was recovered from a woman aged 55-69 years in good health. This chain joins TRBV20-1 and TRBJ2-5, with D possibly matching TRBD2 (6 bases). Here the CDR3 reads CSARDLGGTGETQYF. In DNA, the CDR3 is TGCAGTGCTAGAGATCTCGGGGGAACGGGGGAGACCCAGTACTTC.